This T cell receptor (beta chain) comes out of a study of blood T cell repertoires in COVID-19. Study details: Samples taken during acute and convalescent COVID-19 were collected in the United States, Italy and Spain. The analysed material was cDNA or gDNA that came from T cells, B-cell-depleted T cells, or PBMCs.

This CDR3 has 16 amino acids. With 6 bases clipped from V and 2 bases from J, the junction kept 8 bases outside the gene matches. The germline V gene encodes CDR1 MNHEY and CDR2 SVGEGT. In its sample, this clone was seen once. In the original analysis: Reference gene primer amplification in the assay estimated nucleated cell counts. Profiled with immunoSEQ multiplex PCR; TCRdb holds only in-frame clones, not every one. V, J and clone size reflect that table, while D and trimming were determined from the DNA. This table holds about 120,000 clones, around four fifths found once. The TCR sequence derives from a man older than 75 with active or convalescent COVID-19. Sequenced input: peripheral blood. The chain recombines TRBV6-2 or TRBV6-3 with TRBJ1-5; 9 bases align to TRBD1. CDR3 DNA sequence: TGTGCCAGCAGCCGTACAGGGGGCATTGGCAATCAGCCCCAGCATTTT. This codes for CASSRTGGIGNQPQHF.